The entry that follows covers one T cell receptor beta chain sequence. What it binds is not known. A read error may explain this, as a much larger clone is one base away. The CDR3 spans 14 residues. The germline V gene encodes CDR1 SNHLY and CDR2 FYNNEI. The V and J ends lost 6 bases and 2 bases, in that order; junction bases with no gene match: 3. Each CDR3 protein gets one entry after TCRdb re-called the reads with MiXCR. The data show approximately 390,000 distinct CDR3 sequences, roughly 36% seen once. These data are taken from a study of T cell repertoires in cytomegalovirus infection. Study summary: Public TCR beta signatures marked donors with CMV infection and the matching HLA. Study-wide findings and caveats: Cumulative public TCR beta family frequency identified carriers of CMV plus the relevant HLA. Within the response measured ex vivo, HLA-C-restricted CMV-specific TCR beta clonotypes were dominant.

The receptor comes from a human donor in good health (CMV status not recorded). Some clones in this sample may be carry-over from other donors' samples. V and J are TRBV2 and TRBJ2-5, with 10 bases fitting TRBD2. Sequencing used cultured PBMCs, obtained from culture after CMV antigen stimulation. The CDR3 bases are TGTGCCAGCAGGTGGACTAGCGGACAAGAGACCCAGTACTTC. Its translation is CASRWTSGQETQYF.